One and the same sample provided the 14 T cell receptor beta chains below, sequenced in a study of blood T cell repertoires in COVID-19. Sequencing used immunoSEQ multiplex PCR; TCRdb keeps in-frame clones, though not all of them. Of fewer than 250,000 clones listed, roughly four fifths were seen once; the top ten hold roughly 4.7%. Material: peripheral blood. The receptors originated from a woman aged 70 to 79 with acute or convalescent COVID-19.

The chain carries TRBV18 and TRBJ2-7; TRBD1 aligns across 8 bases. V lost 2 bases and J lost 3; bases outside the gene matches: 6. Germline CDR1 reads KGHSH; CDR2 reads LQKENI. The CDR3 is made up of 15 amino acids. The CDR3 coding sequence is TGTGCCAGCTCACCATCAACAGGGGGGTTCTACGAGCAGTACTTC. Translated: CASSPSTGGFYEQYF.

V is TRBV27 and J is TRBJ1-2, with D maybe TRBD1 (5 bases). From germline, CDR1 is MNHEY and CDR2 SMNVEV (reference sequence). CDR3 length equals 15 residues. V lost 7 bases and J 3 bases, leaving 18 bases between the germline ends. CDR3 nucleotides: TGTGCCAGCAACCCGACTCAGGACAATTACTATGGCTACACCTTC. This codes for CASNPTQDNYYGYTF.

The DNA of the CDR3 is TGCGCCAGCAGCCAAGTCCTAGCGGGGGGCACAGATACGCAGTATTTT. Its translation is CASSQVLAGGTDTQYF. The chain recombines TRBV4-1 with TRBJ2-3; TRBD2 agrees at 10 bases. J lost 1 base, V lost 1 base, and 2 bases had no gene match. Germline V gene sequence: CDR1 MGHRA, CDR2 YSYEKL. The CDR3 runs 16 residues.

The chain employs TRBV20-1 and TRBJ1-1; D is perhaps TRBD1 (5 bases). This CDR3 is built from 15 residues. V was shortened by 3 bases and J by 1 base, with 15 bases between the two germline ends. Per the germline V gene, CDR1 is DFQATT and CDR2 is SNEGSKA (reference sequence). The chain's CDR3 is CSASLGHQKNTEAFF. In DNA form, the CDR3 reads TGCAGTGCTAGTTTAGGACACCAAAAGAACACTGAAGCTTTCTTT.

This clone was recorded many times. Written as DNA, the CDR3 is TGTGCCAGCAGCGTAGAAGGGGGCGGTTCACCCCTCCACTTT. The encoded protein is CASSVEGGGSPLHF. The V and J genes are TRBV9 and TRBJ1-6; 7 positions agree with TRBD1. The germline V gene encodes CDR1 SGDLS and CDR2 YYNGEE. V shed 0 bases, J shed 9 bases, and the junction held 3 bases outside the gene matches. This CDR3 is built from 14 residues.

The CDR3: CASSSSGELGELFF. For the CDR3, the DNA is TGTGCCAGCAGCTCCTCGGGGGAGCTCGGGGAGCTGTTTTTT. V usage is TRBV13 and J usage is TRBJ2-2, with D possibly TRBD2 on 6 matching bases. V was trimmed by 4 bases and J by 7 bases, leaving 13 bases between them. The germline gives CDR1 PRHDT, CDR2 FYEKMQ (reference sequence). CDR3 length equals 14 residues. Filled out from reference TRBV13 and TRBJ2-2, the complete variable domain reads AAGVIQSPRHLIKEKRETATLKCYPIPRHDTVYWYQQGPGQDPQFLISFYEKMQSDKGSIPDRFSAQQFSDYHSELNMSSLELGDSALYFCASSSSGELGELFFGEGSRLTVL.

This chain connects TRBV19 to TRBJ2-2, with TRBD1 matching over 7 bases. Germline V gene sequence: CDR1 LNHDA, CDR2 SQIVND (reference sequence). The CDR3 sequence is 14 residues long. J was trimmed by 1 base and V by 7 bases; bases with no gene match: 3. CDR3 region: CASIRTGNTGELFF. In DNA form, the CDR3 reads TGTGCCAGTATCCGGACAGGGAACACCGGGGAGCTGTTTTTT.

V and J are TRBV12-3 or TRBV12-4 and TRBJ1-2; no firm D call. The length of the CDR3 is 13 residues. V lost 1 base, J lost 7 bases, and 10 bases lay in between. The CDR3 protein is CASSLVVGVGYTF. In DNA form, the CDR3 reads TGTGCCAGCAGTTTAGTGGTCGGGGTTGGCTACACCTTC.

V gene TRBV3-1 (or the pseudogene TRBV3-2) combines with J gene TRBJ1-1, with a weak D call TRBD1 (5 bases). Germline assignment: CDR1 LGHDT and CDR2 YNNKEL (reference sequence). V gave up 0 bases and J gave up 3 bases, with 11 bases separating them. The CDR3 runs to 15 residues. The CDR3 region has the DNA TGTGCCAGCAGCCAAGATCAGGGTAAGGACACTGAAGCTTTCTTT. Translating it yields CASSQDQGKDTEAFF.

This sequence joins TRBV18 and TRBJ1-2; tentatively, D is TRBD1 (5 bases). Trimming removed 4 bases at V and 6 bases at J, with 15 bases between. The CDR3 sequence is 14 residues long. Per the germline V gene, CDR1 is KGHSH and CDR2 is LQKENI. The CDR3 nucleotides are TGTGCCAGCTCACAGATATCAGGAGGGGATGGCTACACCTTC. Translating gives CASSQISGGDGYTF.

This rearrangement joins TRBV12-1 to TRBJ2-7; the table's D call, TRBD2, was not checked against the DNA. TRBV12-1 represents a pseudogene. The CDR3 is 13 amino acids. The CDR3 loop is CASNLDRSYEQYF. DNA for the CDR3: TGTGCCAGCAACCTCGATCGGAGCTACGAGCAGTACTTC.

The rearrangement joins TRBV24-1 to TRBJ1-2; D is unclear. In germline, CDR1 is KGHDR, CDR2 SFDVKD. The CDR3 covers 14 residues. Deletions cut 6 bases from V and 3 bases from J, with 13 bases between. CDR3 bases: TGTGCCACCAGTCGAGGAGGGATGGACTATGGCTACACCTTC. It specifies CATSRGGMDYGYTF.

The chain carries TRBV2 and TRBJ1-5; TRBD1 matches 11 bases. V lost 6 bases to trimming and J lost 5 bases; unmatched junction nucleotides: 3. Germline CDR1 reads SNHLY; CDR2 reads FYNNEI. CDR3 size: 14 residues. CDR3 amino acids: CASRGTGGDQPQHF. The CDR3 DNA reads TGTGCCAGCAGGGGGACAGGGGGAGATCAGCCCCAGCATTTT. The whole variable domain, filled in from reference TRBV2 and TRBJ1-5, reads EPEVTQTPSHQVTQMGQEVILRCVPISNHLYFYWYRQILGQKVEFLVSFYNNEISEKSEIFDDQFSVERPDGSNFTLKIRSTKLEDSAMYFCASRGTGGDQPQHFGDGTRLSIL.

The J gene is TRBJ2-1, the V gene TRBV5-1; 10 nucleotides line up with TRBD2. V lost 4 bases and J lost 5; bases outside the gene matches: 3. Looked up from germline, CDR1 is SGHRS and CDR2 is YFSETQ. This CDR3 is 14 amino acids long. Here the CDR3 DNA reads TGCGCCAGCAGCCCCCTAGCGGGGGACAATGAGCAGTTCTTC. The encoded protein is CASSPLAGDNEQFF.